The present T cell receptor beta chain was sequenced within a study of blood T cell repertoires in COVID-19 (dated by TCRdb to 2020 to 2022). Study-wide context: The collaborator samples originated in the United States, Italy and Spain and spanned the acute and convalescent phases of COVID-19. The material from the prospective study consisted of cDNA or gDNA derived from T cells, B-cell-depleted T cells, or PBMCs. Where available, HLA class I and class II types were taken from metadata supplied by the sample provider and were not determined by assay-based typing. Samples were obtained from the ongoing ImmuneRACE study (first 160 participants) and from some 1,200 subjects provided by 6 global collaborators. The dataset comprised deeply sampled blood TCRbeta repertoires from subjects exposed to, actively infected with, or recovered from COVID-19. The repertoires were released in a freely available public database intended as a resource for research on the immune response to SARS-CoV-2. A de-identified subject ID, COVID-19 status, age in years and sex were almost always included in the sample metadata.

Study-wide findings and limitations: How much clinical and demographic metadata was included differed by source and by participant, and the metadata was provided uncurated.

A remark on this clone: There is no known antigen for this receptor. No much larger clone is present one base from it, and per-base qualities are unavailable.

In Seattle, one collaborating source enrolled patients while the infection was active and tracked those patients longitudinally over the course of disease. Whole blood was collected in K2EDTA tubes by collaborating institutions according to the institutions' own protocols. For TCRbeta analysis, collaborators shipped samples in one of three forms: frozen whole blood, isolated PBMCs, or DNA extracted from either of those sample types. TCRbeta CDR3 regions were amplified from genomic DNA by means of the immunoSEQ Assay, a bias-controlled multiplex PCR. The study's own analysis went as follows. Nucleated cell counts per sample were estimated from amplification of reference gene primers within the assay. To quantify the absolute abundance of each unique TCRbeta CDR3 rearrangement, sequence reads were collapsed and filtered. Productive Simpson clonality was computed per sample as the square root of Simpson's diversity index over productive rearrangements. The table comes from immuneACCESS by way of TCRdb, which keeps in-frame sequences with V and J called. Part of the clones is missing from these tables; in studies checked, under half for an unresolved V gene and the rest for unknown reasons. Clone size and V and J calls were adopted from that table, with D and trimming inferred from the DNA. This sample is represented by over 250,000 clones; 88% of them were singletons. Clones ranked in the top ten supply roughly 10% of the sample.

V is shortened by 3 bases, J by 4 bases, and the region joining them spans 15 bases. Its CDR3 holds 15 amino acids, cysteine through phenylalanine. The entry retains the CDR3 DNA only, 45 bases that are in frame from base 1. The germline V gene (reference sequence) provides CDR1 LNHDA and CDR2 SQIVND. Sequencing was done on a sample of peripheral blood. The chain was built from TRBV19 and TRBJ1-2; a tentative D call is TRBD1 (5 bases match). The receptor was isolated from a woman aged 70-85 years with COVID-19, enrolled during active disease. The CDR3 sequence is CASSIIGREAYGYTF. The sequence in DNA is TGTGCCAGTAGTATTATCGGCAGGGAGGCCTATGGCTACACCTTC.